The 12 T cell receptor beta chains listed next were all sequenced from one sample in a study of T cell repertoires in cytomegalovirus infection (dated by TCRdb to 2018 to 2020). Sequenced using an Illumina HiSeq 1500. TCRdb trimmed public reads at Q25 via fastp, called clones via MiXCR and kept in-frame beta chains. All rows with the same CDR3 protein become a single entry with the most common DNA and genes. Present in this sample are some 920,000 distinct CDR3 sequences, roughly 30% of which were seen just once. The ten most abundant clones make up 13% of the sample. The sample's treatment or condition, from its label and the paper: in vitro stimulation with specific CMV peptide epitopes to enrich CMV-specific T cells. Their cognate antigens are unknown. The material was cultured CD8+ T cells from PBMCs, obtained from culture after CMV antigen stimulation. Receptors originate from a human donor in good health (CMV status not recorded). Some clones in this sample may be carry-over from other donors' samples.

Comment on this clonotype: Given a much more abundant clone one base away, this may be a read error. This rearrangement joins TRBV3-1 to TRBJ1-1, with D maybe TRBD1 (5 bases). The V gene's germline CDR1 is LGHDT and CDR2 YNNKEL (reference sequence). The CDR3 has 15 amino acids. V lost 2 bases and J 0 bases, leaving 10 bases between the germline ends. Here the CDR3 reads CASSQLGGVNTEAFF. CDR3 DNA sequence: TGTGCCAGCAGCCAACTGGGGGGGGTGAACACTGAAGCTTTCTTT.

This clonotype has more than one count but fewer than ten. The V call is TRBV11-1, the J call TRBJ2-7; D is perhaps TRBD1 (6 bases). The CDR3 covers 15 residues. Germline assignment: CDR1 SGHAT and CDR2 FQDESV (reference sequence). V shed 8 bases and J shed 3 bases, with 20 bases lying between them. The CDR3 DNA is TGTGCCAGCGGTCCGGCCCCAGGGGAACTCTACGAGCAGTACGTC. This translates into CASGPAPGELYEQYV.

This chain joins TRBV6-8 and TRBJ2-1; the D is unclear. The CDR3 has 15 amino acids. CDR1 is MNHGY and CDR2 is SAAAGT in the germline V gene. Between the trimmed V and J ends, which lost 2 bases and 3 bases, there was a span of 11 bases. The CDR3 is CASSYINGSYNEQFF. The CDR3 DNA is TGTGCCAGCAGTTACATTAACGGCAGCTACAATGAGCAGTTCTTC.

This sequence joins TRBV27 and TRBJ1-3; TRBD1 is a possible D gene (5 bases). The V end lost 4 bases, the J end lost 0 bases, and 22 bases lay between the germline ends. Germline CDR1 reads MNHEY; CDR2 reads SMNVEV (reference sequence). The length of the CDR3 is 19 residues. Here the CDR3 reads CASSSHAGRGPYSGNTIYF. CDR3 DNA: TGTGCCAGCAGTTCCCACGCGGGGCGGGGTCCTTACTCTGGAAACACCATATATTTT.

V usage is TRBV19 and J usage is TRBJ2-2; D is ambiguous. The germline V gene encodes CDR1 LNHDA and CDR2 SQIVND (reference sequence). The germline V and J ends were trimmed by 5 bases and 0 bases, with 7 bases remaining between them. This CDR3 comprises 14 residues. The CDR3 loop reads CASSSLPNTGELFF. CDR3 coding DNA: TGTGCCAGTAGTTCGTTGCCGAACACCGGGGAGCTGTTTTTT.

The rearrangement links TRBV29-1 to TRBJ2-7, with D possibly matching TRBD2 (5 bases). CDR1 is SQVTM, CDR2 ANQGSEA, per germline. V dropped 7 bases and J dropped 3 bases, with 16 bases sitting between them. The CDR3 is 13 residues long. The CDR3 bases are TGCAGCGCCCGAACCGGGAACCACTACGAGCAGTACTTC. This encodes CSARTGNHYEQYF.

Note on this clonotype: At one of its ends the junction is not consistent with the germline gene, which may arise from a read error. J is TRBJ2-1 and V is TRBV4-2; 7 bases map to TRBD2. The CDR3 totals 12 residues. In germline, CDR1 is LGHNA, CDR2 YNFKEQ. The CDR3, as DNA: TGTGCCAACAGCCAACCGGGACTAGAGCAGTTCTTC. Translating it yields CANSQPGLEQFF.

The chain couples TRBV9 to TRBJ1-1; D gene ambiguous. Germline CDR1 SGDLS, CDR2 YYNGEE. The CDR3 has 16 residues. Between the trimmed V and J ends, which lost 0 bases and 3 bases, there was a span of 15 bases. The CDR3 here is CASSVATRGRDTEAFF. The CDR3 DNA follows: TGTGCCAGCAGCGTAGCTACCCGGGGTCGGGACACTGAAGCTTTCTTT. The full variable domain, its missing parts supplied by reference TRBV9 and TRBJ1-1, is DSGVTQTPKHLITATGQRVTLRCSPRSGDLSVYWYQQSLDQGLQFLIQYYNGEERAKGNILERFSAQQFPDLHSELNLSSLELGDSALYFCASSVATRGRDTEAFFGQGTRLTVV.

There are a few counts of this clonotype. V gene TRBV7-6 combines with J gene TRBJ2-2; D uncertain. Germline CDR1 SGHVS, CDR2 FNYEAQ. The CDR3 length is 16 residues. The ends were cut back, 3 bases at V and 1 base at J, with 12 bases in the middle. The CDR3 DNA sequence: TGTGCCAGCAGCTTTTTAGAAGAGCGGAACACCGGGGAGCTGTTTTTT. Protein sequence: CASSFLEERNTGELFF.

This clonotype was counted a few times. The chain recombines TRBV12-3 or TRBV12-4 with TRBJ2-1; D is possibly TRBD1 (6 bases). Trimming pared 6 bases from V and 5 bases from J, leaving 20 bases between. This CDR3 has 16 residues. As DNA, the CDR3 is TGTGCCAGCAGGCAACCCTTGGACAGAGTAAACAATGAGCAGTTCTTC. This translates into CASRQPLDRVNNEQFF.

At least ten counts were recorded for this clonotype. The V gene is TRBV7-9, the J gene TRBJ2-2, with D maybe TRBD2 (6 bases). CDR1 SEHNR and CDR2 FQNEAQ come from the germline V gene (reference sequence). The V end lost 5 bases, the J end lost 2 bases, and 9 bases lay between the germline ends. The CDR3 has 14 amino acids. The CDR3: CASSHGSNTGELFF. The DNA for the CDR3 is TGTGCCAGCAGCCACGGGAGTAACACCGGGGAGCTGTTTTTT.

On this clonotype: Being one base from a much bigger clone, this may be a read error. V gene TRBV12-3 or TRBV12-4 combines with J gene TRBJ1-2; D might be TRBD1 (5 bases). V was trimmed by 4 bases and J by 4 bases, leaving 13 bases between them. This CDR3 is 14 amino acids long. The CDR3 DNA follows: TGTGCCAGCAGTTCAGAAGGGGACTTCTATGGCTACACCTTC. This gives the protein CASSSEGDFYGYTF.